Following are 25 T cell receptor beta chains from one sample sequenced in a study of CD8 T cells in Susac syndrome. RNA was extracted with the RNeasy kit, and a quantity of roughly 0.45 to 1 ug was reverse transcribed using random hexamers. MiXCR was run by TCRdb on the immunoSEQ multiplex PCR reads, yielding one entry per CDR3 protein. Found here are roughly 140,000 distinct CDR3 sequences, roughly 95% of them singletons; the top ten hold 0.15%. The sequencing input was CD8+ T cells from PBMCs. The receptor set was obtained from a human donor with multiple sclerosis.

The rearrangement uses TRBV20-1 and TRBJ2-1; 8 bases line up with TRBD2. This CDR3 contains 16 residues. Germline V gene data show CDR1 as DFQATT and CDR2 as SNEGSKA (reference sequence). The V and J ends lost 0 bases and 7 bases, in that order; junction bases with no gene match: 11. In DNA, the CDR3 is TGCAGTGCTAGAGACGTGGAGAATAGCGGGGTAAATGAGCAGTTCTTC. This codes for CSARDVENSGVNEQFF.

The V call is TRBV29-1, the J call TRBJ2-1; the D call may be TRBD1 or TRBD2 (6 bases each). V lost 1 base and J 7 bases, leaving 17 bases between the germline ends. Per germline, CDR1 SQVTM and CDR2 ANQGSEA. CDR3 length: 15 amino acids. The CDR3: CSVEGRAGELNEQFF. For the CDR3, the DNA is TGCAGCGTTGAAGGGAGGGCAGGGGAGTTGAATGAGCAGTTCTTC.

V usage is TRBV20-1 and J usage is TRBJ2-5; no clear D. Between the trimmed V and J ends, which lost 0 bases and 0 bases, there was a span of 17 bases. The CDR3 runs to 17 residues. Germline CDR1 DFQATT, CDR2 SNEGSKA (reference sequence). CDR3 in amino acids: CSARDYRNQEYQETQYF. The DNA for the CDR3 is TGCAGTGCTAGAGATTATAGGAACCAAGAATACCAAGAGACCCAGTACTTC.

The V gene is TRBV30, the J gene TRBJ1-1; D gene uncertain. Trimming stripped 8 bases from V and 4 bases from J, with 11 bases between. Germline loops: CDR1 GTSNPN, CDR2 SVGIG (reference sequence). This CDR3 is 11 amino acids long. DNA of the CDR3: TGTGCCGTTTCGGGCTTCACTGAAGCTTTCTTT. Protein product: CAVSGFTEAFF.

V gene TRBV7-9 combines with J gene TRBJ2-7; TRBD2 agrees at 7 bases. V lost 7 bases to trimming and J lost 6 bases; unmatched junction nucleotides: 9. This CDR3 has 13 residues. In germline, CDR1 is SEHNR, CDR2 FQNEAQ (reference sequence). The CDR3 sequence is CASISGAGREQYF. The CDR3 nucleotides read TGTGCCAGCATCAGCGGGGCAGGGCGCGAGCAGTACTTC.

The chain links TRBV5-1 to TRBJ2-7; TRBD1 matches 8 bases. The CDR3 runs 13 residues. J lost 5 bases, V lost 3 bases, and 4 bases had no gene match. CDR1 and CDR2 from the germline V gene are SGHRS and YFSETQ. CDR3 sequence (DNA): TGCGCCAGCAGCTACAGGGGGGACAACGAGCAGTACTTC. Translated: CASSYRGDNEQYF.

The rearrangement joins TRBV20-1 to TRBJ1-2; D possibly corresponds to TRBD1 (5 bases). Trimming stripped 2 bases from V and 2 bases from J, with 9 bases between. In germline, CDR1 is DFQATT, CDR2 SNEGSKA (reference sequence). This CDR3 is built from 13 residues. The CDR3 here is CSARLTANYGYTF. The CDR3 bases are TGCAGTGCTAGATTGACAGCAAACTATGGCTACACCTTC.

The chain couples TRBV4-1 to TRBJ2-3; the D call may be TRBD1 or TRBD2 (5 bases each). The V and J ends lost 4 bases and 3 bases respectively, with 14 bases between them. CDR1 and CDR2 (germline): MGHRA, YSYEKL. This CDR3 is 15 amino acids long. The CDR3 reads CASSPRDVETDTQYF. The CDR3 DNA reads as TGCGCCAGCAGCCCCCGGGACGTCGAAACAGATACGCAGTATTTT.

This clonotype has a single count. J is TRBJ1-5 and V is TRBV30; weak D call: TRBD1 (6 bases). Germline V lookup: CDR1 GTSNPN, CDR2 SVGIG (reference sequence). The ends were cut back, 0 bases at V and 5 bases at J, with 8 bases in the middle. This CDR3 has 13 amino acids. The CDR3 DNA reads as TGTGCCTGGAGTGTCTGGACAGATCAGCCCCAGCATTTT. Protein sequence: CAWSVWTDQPQHF.

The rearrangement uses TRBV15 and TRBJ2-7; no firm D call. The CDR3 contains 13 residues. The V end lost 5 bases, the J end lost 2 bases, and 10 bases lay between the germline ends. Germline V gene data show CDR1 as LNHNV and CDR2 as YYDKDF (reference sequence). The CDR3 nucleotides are TGTGCCACCAGCGAAGGACGGACCTACGAGCAGTACGTC. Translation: CATSEGRTYEQYV.

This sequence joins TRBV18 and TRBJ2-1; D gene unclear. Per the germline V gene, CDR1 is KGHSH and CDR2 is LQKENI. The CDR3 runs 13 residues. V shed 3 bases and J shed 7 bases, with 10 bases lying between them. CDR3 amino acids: CASSPPDGNEQFF. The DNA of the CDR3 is TGTGCCAGCTCACCGCCTGACGGGAATGAGCAGTTCTTC.

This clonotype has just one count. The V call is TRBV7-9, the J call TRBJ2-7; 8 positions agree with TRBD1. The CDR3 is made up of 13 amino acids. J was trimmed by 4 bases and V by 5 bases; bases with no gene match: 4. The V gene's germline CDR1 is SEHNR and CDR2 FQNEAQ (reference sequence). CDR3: CASSARDRYEQYV. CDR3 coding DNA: TGTGCCAGCAGCGCCCGGGACAGGTACGAGCAGTACGTC.

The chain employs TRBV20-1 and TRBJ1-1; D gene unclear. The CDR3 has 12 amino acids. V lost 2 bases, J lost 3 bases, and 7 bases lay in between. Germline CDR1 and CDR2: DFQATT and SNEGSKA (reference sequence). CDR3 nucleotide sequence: TGCAGTGCTAGAACAGCAGACACTGAAGCTTTCTTT. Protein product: CSARTADTEAFF.

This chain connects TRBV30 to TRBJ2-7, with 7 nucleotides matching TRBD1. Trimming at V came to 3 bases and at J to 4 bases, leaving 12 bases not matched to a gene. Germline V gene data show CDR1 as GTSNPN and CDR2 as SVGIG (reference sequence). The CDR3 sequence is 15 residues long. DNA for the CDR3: TGTGCCTGGAGAGTTCGGGGACAGCTTGCGTACGAGCAGTACTTC. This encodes CAWRVRGQLAYEQYF. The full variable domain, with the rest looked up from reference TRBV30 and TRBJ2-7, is SQTIHQWPATLVQPVGSPLSLECTVEGTSNPNLYWYRQAAGRGLQLLFYSVGIGQISSEVPQNLSASRPQDRQFILSSKKLLLSDSGFYLCAWRVRGQLAYEQYFGPGTRLTVT.

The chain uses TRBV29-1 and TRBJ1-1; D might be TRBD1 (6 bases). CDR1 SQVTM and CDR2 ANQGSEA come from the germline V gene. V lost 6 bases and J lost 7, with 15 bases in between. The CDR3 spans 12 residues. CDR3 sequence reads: CSVPDSRSEAFF. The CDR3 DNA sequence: TGCAGCGTCCCGGACAGCAGGAGTGAAGCTTTCTTT.

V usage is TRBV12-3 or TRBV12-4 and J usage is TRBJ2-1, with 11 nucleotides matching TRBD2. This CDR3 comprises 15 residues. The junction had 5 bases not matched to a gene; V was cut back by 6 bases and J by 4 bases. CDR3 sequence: CASSVTSGGYNEQFF. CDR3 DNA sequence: TGTGCCAGCAGCGTAACTAGCGGGGGTTACAATGAGCAGTTCTTC.

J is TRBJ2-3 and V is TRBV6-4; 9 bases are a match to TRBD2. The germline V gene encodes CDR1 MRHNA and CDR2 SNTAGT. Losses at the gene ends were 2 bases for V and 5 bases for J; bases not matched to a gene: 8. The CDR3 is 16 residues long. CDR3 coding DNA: TGTGCCAGCAGTGACGGGAGTAGCGGGGGAGTAGATACGCAGTATTTT. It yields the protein CASSDGSSGGVDTQYF.

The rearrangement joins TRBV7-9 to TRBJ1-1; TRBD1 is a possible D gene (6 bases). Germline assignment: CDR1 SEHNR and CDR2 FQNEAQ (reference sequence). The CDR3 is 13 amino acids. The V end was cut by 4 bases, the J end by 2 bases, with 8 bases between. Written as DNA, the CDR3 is TGTGCCAGCAGCTCAGGGGCAAACACTGAAGCTTTCTTT. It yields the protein CASSSGANTEAFF.

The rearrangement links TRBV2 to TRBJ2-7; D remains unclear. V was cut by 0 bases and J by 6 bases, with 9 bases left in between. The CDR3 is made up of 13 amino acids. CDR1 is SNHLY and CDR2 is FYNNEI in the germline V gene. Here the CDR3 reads CASSEAVGLEQYV. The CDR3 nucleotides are TGTGCCAGCAGTGAAGCGGTAGGCCTCGAGCAGTACGTC.

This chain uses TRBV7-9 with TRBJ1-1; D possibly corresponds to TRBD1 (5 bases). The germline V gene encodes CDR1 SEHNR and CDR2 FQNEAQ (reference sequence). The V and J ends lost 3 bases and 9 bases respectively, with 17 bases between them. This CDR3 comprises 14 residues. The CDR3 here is CASSLIREDGKAFF. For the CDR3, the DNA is TGTGCCAGCAGCTTGATCAGGGAAGATGGGAAAGCTTTCTTT.

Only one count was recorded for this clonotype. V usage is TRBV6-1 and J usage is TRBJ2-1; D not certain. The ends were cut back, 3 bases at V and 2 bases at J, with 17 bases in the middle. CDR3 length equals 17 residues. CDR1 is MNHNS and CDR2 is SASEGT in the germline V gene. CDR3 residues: CASSDPVSSGTYNEQFF. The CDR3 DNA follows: TGTGCCAGCAGTGATCCTGTGTCCTCTGGCACCTACAATGAGCAGTTCTTC.

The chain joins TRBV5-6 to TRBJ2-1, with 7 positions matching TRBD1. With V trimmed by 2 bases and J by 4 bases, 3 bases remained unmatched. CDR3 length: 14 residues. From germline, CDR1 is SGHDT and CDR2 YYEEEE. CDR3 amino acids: CASSFGTAYNEQFF. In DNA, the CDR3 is TGTGCCAGCAGCTTCGGGACAGCTTACAATGAGCAGTTCTTC. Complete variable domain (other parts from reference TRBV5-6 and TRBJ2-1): DAGVTQSPTHLIKTRGQQVTLRCSPKSGHDTVSWYQQALGQGPQFIFQYYEEEERQRGNFPDRFSGHQFPNYSSELNVNALLLGDSALYLCASSFGTAYNEQFFGPGTRLTVL.

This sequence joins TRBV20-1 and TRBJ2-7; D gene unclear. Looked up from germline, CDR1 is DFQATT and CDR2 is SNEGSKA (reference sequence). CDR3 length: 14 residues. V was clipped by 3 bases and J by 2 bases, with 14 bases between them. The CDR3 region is CSARNPTKAYEQYV. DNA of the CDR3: TGCAGTGCTAGGAATCCAACGAAGGCCTACGAGCAGTACGTC.

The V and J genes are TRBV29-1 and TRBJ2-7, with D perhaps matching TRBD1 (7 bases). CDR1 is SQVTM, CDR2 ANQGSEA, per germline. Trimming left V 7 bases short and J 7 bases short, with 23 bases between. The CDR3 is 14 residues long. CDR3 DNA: TGCAGCGCCCAATCAGGGGGGTTACTAATAGAGCAGTACTTC. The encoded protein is CSAQSGGLLIEQYF.

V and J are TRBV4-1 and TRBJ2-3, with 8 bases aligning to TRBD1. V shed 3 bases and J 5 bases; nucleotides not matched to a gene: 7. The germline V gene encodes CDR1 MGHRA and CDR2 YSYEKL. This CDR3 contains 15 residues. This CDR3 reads CASSQAGGAGDTQYF. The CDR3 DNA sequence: TGCGCCAGCAGCCAGGCAGGGGGCGCGGGAGATACGCAGTATTTT.